A selection of T cell receptor beta chains follows, all from one sample in a study of cytomegalovirus exposure and HLA in healthy donors. Profiling relied on immunoSEQ multiplex PCR, and the TCRdb table lists in-frame clones only, not all of them. The sample shows about 220,000 clones, about 75% of them seen only once. The source material was PBMCs. These receptors all stem from a male donor in good health and CMV-seronegative. Both conserved end residues are part of each CDR3. Fields, in order: V gene, CDR3 protein.

V: TRBV9
CDR3: CASGGPLGEKLFF

V: TRBV28
CDR3: CASKGRVSADTQYF

V: TRBV19
CDR3: CASSNAGGNNEQFF

V: TRBV5-6
CDR3: CASSPMWSVWREQYF

V: TRBV9
CDR3: CASSVAYFRGTPLSTDTQYF

V: TRBV28
CDR3: CASSRHFRGTEAFF

V: TRBV28
CDR3: CASSLLAGGYNEQFF

V: TRBV5-6
CDR3: CASSFRTSGGAGDTQYF

V: TRBV4-3
CDR3: CASSPQSQGNIQYF

V: TRBV25-1
CDR3: CASSDTQGAVYGYTF

V: TRBV2
CDR3: CASSEGYGGGEQYF

V: TRBV30
CDR3: CAWSVRGGTNEQYF

V: TRBV5-1
CDR3: CASSPGPIGTNTEAFF

V: TRBV18
CDR3: CASSRTGQETQYF

V: TRBV7-9
CDR3: CASSLGGGSSYEQYF

V: TRBV5-1
CDR3: CASSGGVTDTQYF

V: TRBV6-5
CDR3: CASSPLGTGNYEQYF

V: TRBV7-2
CDR3: CASGRVNTEAFF

V: TRBV7-9
CDR3: CASSSTVYEQYF

V: TRBV10-3
CDR3: CAISVSRDRNTGELFF

V: TRBV2
CDR3: CADGVNTEAFF

V: TRBV4-1
CDR3: CASMGLNTEAFF

V: TRBV6-6
CDR3: CASSQTGRGNTIYF

V: TRBV7-8
CDR3: CASSLDYQKYNEQFF

V: TRBV28
CDR3: CASSWGGQGTDTQYF

V: TRBV7-9
CDR3: CASMRTSGPSSYNEQFF

V: TRBV2
CDR3: CATSGTGGTGELFF

V: TRBV28
CDR3: CASSLRGGGYGYTF

V: TRBV19
CDR3: CASTSDRRQNTGELFF

V: TRBV5-1
CDR3: CASSLVGGDTEAFF

V: TRBV4-2
CDR3: CASQRGGSKNIQYF

V: TRBV19
CDR3: CASSMIVTGNTGELFF

V: TRBV7-9
CDR3: CASSLEGTGAIGYEQYF

V: TRBV28
CDR3: CASTPGKREVPPGELFF

V: TRBV25-1
CDR3: CASRSSDRANSPLHF

V: TRBV28
CDR3: CASSLSLTSTEKLFF

V: TRBV5-6
CDR3: CASRGGGSASTNEKLFF

V: TRBV9
CDR3: CASSAPNKGFNEKLFF

V: TRBV30
CDR3: CAWVGRDNSPLHF

V: TRBV27
CDR3: CASSLMRYNQPQHF

V: TRBV5-1
CDR3: CASSLVAGTYSYNEQFF

V: TRBV6-1
CDR3: CASSEGGRIHGYTF

V: TRBV9
CDR3: CASSVGALAGAYNEQFF

V: TRBV27
CDR3: CASSLHQLYEQYF

V: TRBV16
CDR3: CASSQVGASGNTIYF

V: TRBV28
CDR3: CASRPLMVQGNGGNTIYF